These 27 T cell receptor beta chains originate from one sample sequenced in a study of blood T cell repertoires in COVID-19. Data came from immunoSEQ multiplex PCR; TCRdb stores just in-frame clones and leaves some out. The sample contains roughly 320,000 clones, more than 85% of which appear only once. Source material: peripheral blood. Receptors originate from a man between 65 and 80 years old with acute or convalescent COVID-19.

This chain joins TRBV29-1 and TRBJ2-7; a weak D match, TRBD1 (6 bases). With 7 bases removed from V and 2 bases from J, the gap between germline ends came to 12 bases. This CDR3 is built from 12 residues. The germline V gene encodes CDR1 SQVTM and CDR2 ANQGSEA. For the CDR3, the DNA is TGCAGCGGGATGGACAGCGCCTACGAGCAGTACTTC. Translated: CSGMDSAYEQYF.

This rearrangement joins TRBV12-3 or TRBV12-4 to TRBJ1-3; D remains unclear. Trimming left V 5 bases short and J 0 bases short, with 5 bases between. CDR3 length: 13 residues. CDR3 sequence reads: CASSPNSGNTIYF. Written as DNA, the CDR3 is TGTGCCAGCAGTCCAAACTCTGGAAACACCATATATTTT.

This chain links TRBV9 with TRBJ2-1; 15 bases align to TRBD2. V was clipped by 2 bases and J by 2 bases; unmatched bases: 5. CDR1 is SGDLS and CDR2 is YYNGEE in the germline V gene. This CDR3 contains 18 residues. The CDR3 loop reads CASSVGLAGGWTYNEQFF. The DNA for the CDR3 is TGTGCCAGCAGCGTCGGACTAGCGGGGGGGTGGACCTACAATGAGCAGTTCTTC. Using reference TRBV9 and TRBJ2-1 for the parts outside the CDR3, the full variable domain is DSGVTQTPKHLITATGQRVTLRCSPRSGDLSVYWYQQSLDQGLQFLIQYYNGEERAKGNILERFSAQQFPDLHSELNLSSLELGDSALYFCASSVGLAGGWTYNEQFFGPGTRLTVL.

The chain combines TRBV29-1 with TRBJ1-1, with 8 nucleotides matching TRBD1. Germline lookup yields CDR1 SQVTM and CDR2 ANQGSEA. CDR3 size: 13 residues. The ends lost 7 bases at V and 3 bases at J; junction bases unmatched: 7. The DNA of the CDR3 is TGCAGCGCACGGACAGGGCGGGACACTGAAGCTTTCTTT. It specifies CSARTGRDTEAFF. The variable domain in full, completed from reference TRBV29-1 and TRBJ1-1, reads SAVISQKPSRDICQRGTSLTIQCQVDSQVTMMFWYRQQPGQSLTLIATANQGSEATYESGFVIDKFPISRPNLTFSTLTVSNMSPEDSSIYLCSARTGRDTEAFFGQGTRLTVV.

CDR3 sequence (DNA): TGTGCCAGCGCGTTTACCTCTAGCACAGATACGCAGTATTTT. This encodes CASAFTSSTDTQYF. The chain is built from TRBV19 and TRBJ2-3, with unresolved D. This CDR3 region has 14 residues. The ends were cut back, 9 bases at V and 0 bases at J, with 13 bases in the middle. CDR1 and CDR2 (germline): LNHDA, SQIVND (reference sequence).

J is TRBJ2-6 and V is TRBV9, with TRBD2 matching 7 bases. Unmatched junction bases numbered 1, after V lost 0 bases and J lost 1 base. The germline V gene has CDR1 SGDLS and CDR2 YYNGEE. The CDR3 length is 16 residues. CDR3 sequence (DNA): TGTGCCAGCAGCGTAGCCGGGGGGTCTGGGGCCAACGTCCTGACTTTC. Its translation is CASSVAGGSGANVLTF.

The chain has TRBV28 and TRBJ1-6; TRBD1 agrees at 7 bases. The V segment lost 4 bases and the J segment 0 bases; nucleotides outside the gene matches: 6. The CDR3 runs 17 residues. In germline, CDR1 is MDHEN, CDR2 SYDVKM. The CDR3 DNA reads as TGTGCCAGCAGTTCCCGGCGGGACAGCTCCTATAATTCACCCCTCCACTTT. Its translation is CASSSRRDSSYNSPLHF.

V gene TRBV5-1 combines with J gene TRBJ1-1; 8 positions agree with TRBD1. V lost 4 bases and J lost 10; bases outside the gene matches: 15. Germline loops: CDR1 SGHRS, CDR2 YFSETQ. The CDR3 loop spans 15 amino acids. The CDR3 sequence is CASSVPLPQGEGAFF. The CDR3 DNA reads as TGCGCCAGCAGCGTCCCTCTACCACAGGGGGAAGGAGCTTTCTTT.

J is TRBJ1-1 and V is TRBV5-1; 8 bases align to TRBD1. CDR1 is SGHRS and CDR2 is YFSETQ in the germline V gene. The CDR3 sequence is 13 residues long. Trimming at V came to 0 bases and at J to 11 bases, leaving 6 bases not matched to a gene. CDR3 DNA: TGCGCCAGCAGCTTGGAGGAGACAGGGGCGGCTTTCTTT. Translation gives CASSLEETGAAFF.

This clone showed up just a few times. The rearrangement joins TRBV9 to TRBJ2-1; weak D call: TRBD2 (5 bases). V was shortened by 0 bases and J by 2 bases, with 9 bases between the two germline ends. The length of the CDR3 is 15 residues. Germline assignment: CDR1 SGDLS and CDR2 YYNGEE. The CDR3 loop reads CASSVEGEAYNEQFF. The DNA of the CDR3 is TGTGCCAGCAGCGTAGAGGGAGAGGCCTACAATGAGCAGTTCTTC.

The chain joins TRBV12-3 or TRBV12-4 to TRBJ1-3, with 7 bases that match TRBD1. CDR3 length equals 12 residues. After removal of 4 bases from V and 12 bases from J, the junction contained 6 bases not matched to a gene. CDR3 residues: CASSSTQGNIYF. The CDR3 DNA reads TGTGCCAGCAGTTCAACACAGGGGAACATATATTTT.

V usage is TRBV11-3 and J usage is TRBJ2-1, with a possible D match to TRBD2 (7 bases). This CDR3 is built from 13 residues. Deletions cut 5 bases from V and 8 bases from J, with 13 bases between. Germline CDR1 and CDR2: SGHNT and YENEEA. CDR3 DNA: TGTGCCAGCAGCCGAGGGGGGGGCTATGAGCAGTTCTTC. Its translation: CASSRGGGYEQFF. The whole variable domain, filled in from reference TRBV11-3 and TRBJ2-1, reads EAGVVQSPRYKIIEKKQPVAFWCNPISGHNTLYWYLQNLGQGPELLIRYENEEAVDDSQLPKDRFSAERLKGVDSTLKIQPAELGDSAVYLCASSRGGGYEQFFGPGTRLTVL.

This chain uses TRBV6-1 with TRBJ2-7; D is perhaps TRBD1 (6 bases). CDR1 is MNHNS and CDR2 is SASEGT in the germline V gene. This CDR3 has 13 amino acids. Trimming left V 2 bases short and J 5 bases short, with 10 bases between. The CDR3 here is CASSEQGRNEQYF. The CDR3 nucleotides read TGTGCCAGCAGTGAACAGGGGCGGAACGAGCAGTACTTC.

The chain is built from TRBV30 and TRBJ2-3; 9 bases line up with TRBD1. The CDR3 has 16 amino acids. The germline V gene encodes CDR1 GTSNPN and CDR2 SVGIG (reference sequence). V dropped 3 bases and J dropped 4; count of bases not matched to a gene: 11. CDR3 coding DNA: TGTGCCTGGAGCCCGAAGGGACAGGGAATGCCAGATACGCAGTATTTT. Protein: CAWSPKGQGMPDTQYF.

The chain has TRBV5-1 and TRBJ2-2, with 10 bases matching TRBD2. The V and J ends lost 2 bases and 0 bases, in that order; junction bases with no gene match: 4. Germline CDR1 SGHRS, CDR2 YFSETQ. The CDR3 runs to 17 residues. CDR3 coding DNA: TGCGCCAGCAGCTTTAGCGGGGGGAACGCGAACACCGGGGAGCTGTTTTTT. It encodes CASSFSGGNANTGELFF. Drawing the rest from reference TRBV5-1 and TRBJ2-2, the complete variable domain is KAGVTQTPRYLIKTRGQQVTLSCSPISGHRSVSWYQQTPGQGLQFLFEYFSETQRNKGNFPGRFSGRQFSNSRSEMNVSTLELGDSALYLCASSFSGGNANTGELFFGEGSRLTVL.

The chain links TRBV5-1 to TRBJ2-3, with TRBD2 matching over 7 bases. Per germline, CDR1 SGHRS and CDR2 YFSETQ. The CDR3 totals 17 residues. Trimming cost V 4 bases and J 4 bases; bases outside gene matches: 15. The CDR3 region has the DNA TGCGCCAGCAGCCGAAACTTCCAAGTAGGGAGGGCAGATACGCAGTATTTT. This translates into CASSRNFQVGRADTQYF. The full variable domain, completed using reference TRBV5-1 and TRBJ2-3, is KAGVTQTPRYLIKTRGQQVTLSCSPISGHRSVSWYQQTPGQGLQFLFEYFSETQRNKGNFPGRFSGRQFSNSRSEMNVSTLELGDSALYLCASSRNFQVGRADTQYFGPGTRLTVL.

The V call is TRBV6-5, the J call TRBJ2-4, with 10 positions matching TRBD1. This CDR3 has 13 residues. J gave up 7 bases and V 6 bases, and 3 bases lay outside the gene matches. Germline V gives CDR1 MNHEY, CDR2 SVGAGI. The CDR3 DNA reads as TGTGCCAGCAGCCGGACAGGGGGGAACATTCAGTACTTC. This gives the protein CASSRTGGNIQYF.

The rearrangement uses TRBV30 and TRBJ1-2; TRBD1 might be the D (6 bases). CDR1 is GTSNPN, CDR2 SVGIG, per germline (reference sequence). V was clipped by 2 bases and J by 2 bases, with 12 bases between them. There are 14 residues in the CDR3. For the CDR3, the DNA is TGTGCCTGGAGTACCCATCAGGGGAACTATGGCTACACCTTC. Its protein product is CAWSTHQGNYGYTF.

The CDR3 loop is CASSQDAGWPTQYF. DNA for the CDR3: TGCGCCAGCAGCCAAGATGCGGGCTGGCCTACGCAGTATTTT. The chain has TRBV4-3 and TRBJ2-3; TRBD2 might be the D (5 bases). The germline V and J ends were trimmed by 0 bases and 8 bases, with 12 bases remaining between them. Per germline, CDR1 LGHNA and CDR2 YSLEER. CDR3 length: 14 amino acids.

The chain employs TRBV6-5 and TRBJ2-2; 7 bases are shared with TRBD2. Looked up from germline, CDR1 is MNHEY and CDR2 is SVGAGI. The CDR3 is 14 amino acids. V was clipped by 6 bases and J by 2 bases; unmatched bases: 3. The CDR3 DNA reads TGTGCCAGCAGGGCTAGCGGCAACACCGGGGAGCTGTTTTTT. Translating it yields CASRASGNTGELFF.

CDR3 residues: CASSPNRGTEAFF. The CDR3 coding sequence is TGTGCCAGCAGCCCCAACAGGGGCACTGAAGCTTTCTTT. The chain joins TRBV6-6 to TRBJ1-1; 7 bases line up with TRBD1. The CDR3 is 13 residues long. Germline V gene sequence: CDR1 MNHNY, CDR2 SVGAGI (reference sequence). The V segment lost 6 bases and the J segment 4 bases; nucleotides outside the gene matches: 5.

J is TRBJ2-1 and V is TRBV4-3; D unresolved. The V end lost 0 bases, the J end lost 13 bases, and 13 bases lay between the germline ends. The CDR3 runs 13 residues. Germline V gives CDR1 LGHNA, CDR2 YSLEER. CDR3 coding DNA: TGCGCCAGCAGCCAAGACCTGACAAATATACAGTTCTTC. It yields the protein CASSQDLTNIQFF.

This sequence joins TRBV28 and TRBJ1-5; 7 positions agree with TRBD1. Germline CDR1 reads MDHEN; CDR2 reads SYDVKM. CDR3 length equals 18 residues. V was clipped by 6 bases and J by 0 bases; unmatched bases: 14. CDR3 sequence: CASRGQDRARYSNQPQHF. The CDR3 nucleotides read TGTGCCAGCAGGGGACAAGACAGGGCTCGTTATAGCAATCAGCCCCAGCATTTT.

A few counts support this clone. The V gene is TRBV6-1, the J gene TRBJ1-3, with TRBD1 matching over 7 bases. CDR1 is MNHNS and CDR2 is SASEGT in the germline V gene. V trimming: 1 base; J trimming: 7 bases; junction bases outside the gene matches: 1. The length of the CDR3 is 13 residues. The CDR3 DNA sequence: TGTGCCAGCAGTGAAGTCAGGGGGAACACCATATATTTT. Residues: CASSEVRGNTIYF.

The chain uses TRBV12-3 or TRBV12-4 and TRBJ2-5; D is unresolved. The CDR3 consists of 13 residues. Trimming took off 6 bases at V and 1 base at J, with 9 bases between the two ends. CDR3 region: CASRILPQETQYF. The CDR3 DNA follows: TGTGCCAGCAGAATACTACCCCAAGAGACCCAGTACTTC.

Remarks on this clone: The junction departs from the called germline gene at one end, perhaps through a read error. CDR3 coding DNA: TGCGCCAGCAGCACGGGACAGGGAATTCGGCAAGCGACCCAGTACTTC. Its translation is CASSTGQGIRQATQYF. The genes are TRBV5-1 and TRBJ2-5; 9 nucleotides match TRBD1. The germline V gene encodes CDR1 SGHRS and CDR2 YFSETQ. The CDR3 extends over 16 amino acids.

This chain links TRBV7-2 with TRBJ1-1; 7 nucleotides line up with TRBD1. Germline CDR1 SGHTA, CDR2 FQGNSA. V lost 5 bases and J lost 5; bases outside the gene matches: 8. This CDR3 is 14 amino acids long. The CDR3 loop is CASSVQGGGTEAFF. CDR3 nucleotides: TGTGCCAGCAGCGTTCAAGGGGGCGGAACTGAAGCTTTCTTT.